This TCR beta chain was observed in a study of CD8+ T cells in alopecia areata. The V end lost 3 bases, the J end lost 1 base, and 12 bases lay between the germline ends. The V gene's germline CDR1 is LNHDA and CDR2 SQIVND (reference sequence). There are 15 residues in the CDR3. Reverse transcription of extracted RNA yielded cDNA, which provided the sequencing template. Assay used: immunoSEQ multiplex PCR; TCRdb lists only in-frame clones, some missing. Of around 150,000 clones detected, roughly four fifths appear once; the ten largest clones hold around 25%. Indicated treatment: oral pan-JAK inhibitor, 5-10 mg twice daily.

The specimen comprised CD8+ T cells sorted from blood, sampled at week 4, from a patient treated with tofacitinib. The sequence derives from a human donor with alopecia areata. This chain joins TRBV19 and TRBJ1-1; weak D call: TRBD1 (5 bases). The CDR3 nucleotides are TGTGCCAGTAGTATCATGGGGGGGAAGAACACTGAAGCTTTCTTT. Amino acids: CASSIMGGKNTEAFF.